Sequencing of this TCR beta chain was carried out in a study of T-cell memory formation after mild COVID-19 (dated by TCRdb to 2020 to 2023). Broadly, across the study: Most TCR sequence clusters were specific to one of the two donors. In two donors, T-cell clones that expanded and contracted after mild COVID-19 were tracked by sequencing TCRalpha and TCRbeta repertoires over time. Two young, previously healthy adult volunteers, one female and one male, were included in the cohort.

Sequencing took place on an Illumina NovaSeq 6000. TCRalpha and TCRbeta cDNA libraries were constructed by 5'RACE with constant-segment primers, with sample barcodes and unique molecular identifiers being introduced. RNA was extracted from every sample with Trizol reagent. Amplification of the libraries took two PCR steps, and the second step added a second sample barcode plus Illumina TruSeq adapters. The libraries were sequenced on an Illumina NovaSeq using 2 x 150 bp paired-end reads. In the paper's pipeline: The reads were demultiplexed and collapsed into UMI-guided consensus sequences using migec v1.2.7. With mixcr v2.1.11, UMI consensuses were aligned to TRA and TRB V and J templates and assembled into clonotypes. A clonotype was counted as expanded or contracted only when both edgeR and NoisET called the clonotype significant, with the noise models trained on biological replicates. edgeR calls used a false discovery rate-adjusted p below 0.01 and a log2 fold-change threshold of 1. As an exploratory analysis of dynamics, max-normalized trajectories of the 1000 most abundant clonotypes were examined by PCA with hierarchical clustering. The CD4 or CD8 phenotype of responding clones was assigned using the separately sequenced CD4+ and CD8+ repertoires. TCRdb trimmed the raw reads at Q25, called clones with MiXCR and kept productive beta chains. CDR3 protein duplicates are merged, each entry listing the most common genes and DNA. The V and J calls here are based on TCRdb, not the publication. For this sample there are roughly 180,000 distinct CDR3 sequences; about 18% appear just once. The ten top clones hold under 4.5% of the sample.

Ficoll-Paque density gradient centrifugation was the method used to isolate PBMCs. The investigation overall reported the following: Contracting CD4+ clones appeared mostly in the CM and EM memory subsets, whereas CD8+ clones were enriched in EMRA. Some responding clones were detected in pre-infection memory, suggesting pre-existing cross-reactive memory T cells joined the SARS-CoV-2 response. The study covered only a couple of mild cases, and larger cohorts including severe cases with pre-infection samples were considered necessary. Whether the second-wave clones peaking on day 37 were SARS-CoV-2 specific was not confirmed. Balanced CD4/CD8 phenotypes were observed for clones contracting from day 15 to 85, whereas a bias towards CD4+ was observed for a second wave of clones expanding from day 15 to 37.

With respect to this clonotype: What this receptor recognizes is not known. No base quality values were provided; no much bigger clone lies one nucleotide off.

The CDR1 and CDR2 encoded by the germline V gene are LGHNA and YSLEER. Trimming costs V 1 base and J 6 bases, and their ends lie 20 bases apart. Reading from cysteine to phenylalanine, the CDR3 counts 17 amino acids. Only the CDR3 portion is preserved as DNA: 51 bases, with reading frame beginning at the first base. The TCR comes from a man in his late teens or twenties who had mild COVID-19 (a few samples of this study predate the infection). The sample titles of this study are shuffled in the database, so cell type and time point are left out; the donor was told from shared clones. The sequenced sample was PBMCs or a T cell subset sorted from them (not recorded which). The sequence is built from TRBV4-3 and TRBJ2-3, with no confidently assigned D gene. The nucleotides are TGCGCCAGCAGCCAAGGAACTCTCCAATGGGTCCCGGATACGCAGTATTTT. Its translation reads: CASSQGTLQWVPDTQYF.